This T cell receptor (beta chain) was found in a study of post-analysis software for immune sequencing data. Study-wide findings and caveats: Five TRBV segments occurring more often in patients than controls included TRBV5-6, TRBV5-1 and TRBV20-1.

Unique-molecular-identifier-tagged TCR beta cDNA libraries were used. A single record per CDR3 protein comes from TCRdb applying MiXCR to the PCR reads. This table has hundreds of thousands of distinct CDR3 sequences, about 27% appearing once. The sample holds a few counts of this clonotype. Its antigen is unidentified. The CDR3 extends over 17 amino acids. Per the germline V gene, CDR1 is MGHRA and CDR2 is YSYEKL. V shed 3 bases, J shed 1 base, and the junction held 8 bases outside the gene matches. Sequenced input: blood. This sequence was found in a girl under 18 with multiple sclerosis. The rearrangement joins TRBV4-1 to TRBJ1-5, with TRBD1 matching 8 bases. Here the CDR3 DNA reads TGCGCCAGCAGCCACCCGACAGGGGATCGGAGCAATCAGCCCCAGCATTTT. It encodes CASSHPTGDRSNQPQHF.